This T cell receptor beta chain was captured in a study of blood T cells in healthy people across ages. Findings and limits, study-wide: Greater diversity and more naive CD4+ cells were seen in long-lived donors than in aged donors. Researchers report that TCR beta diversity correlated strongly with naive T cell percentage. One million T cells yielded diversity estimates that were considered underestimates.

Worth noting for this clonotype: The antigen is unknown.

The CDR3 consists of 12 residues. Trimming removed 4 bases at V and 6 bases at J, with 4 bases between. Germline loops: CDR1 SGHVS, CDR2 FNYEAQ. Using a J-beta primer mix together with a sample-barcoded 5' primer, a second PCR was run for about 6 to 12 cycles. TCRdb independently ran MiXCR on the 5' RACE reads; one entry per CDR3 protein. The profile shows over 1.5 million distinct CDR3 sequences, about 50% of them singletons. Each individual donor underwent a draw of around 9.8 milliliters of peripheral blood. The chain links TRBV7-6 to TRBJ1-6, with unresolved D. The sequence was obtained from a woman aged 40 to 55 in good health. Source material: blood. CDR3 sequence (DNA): TGTGCCAGCAGCTCCAGTAATTCACCCCTCCACTTT. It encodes CASSSSNSPLHF.